This T cell receptor beta chain is drawn from a study of T-cell reconstitution after alpha-beta-depleted transplantation in children. In regard to this clonotype: Its antigen is as yet unknown. Since a much larger clone is just one base distant, this may be a read error.

This CDR3 is built from 8 residues. Germline V gene data show CDR1 as SGHRS and CDR2 as YFSETQ. Findings and limits, study-wide: Day-60 TCRbeta diversity that was high in some patients was derived from surviving recipient T cells and thymic progenitors. Hyperexpanded clones declined; after one year, newly produced T cells mostly supplied diversity.

This sample's TCRbeta library carried unique molecular identifier barcodes. TCRdb used MiXCR to reprocess the PCR reads, holding one entry per CDR3 protein. The repertoire holds around 270,000 distinct CDR3 sequences, with over 7.5% as singletons. The TCR sequence derives from a female patient aged 2-10 years who had a stem cell transplant for Fanconi anemia, so the T cells may come from the graft donor. The material sequenced was peripheral blood, taken 360 days after TCRalphabeta/CD19-depleted stem cell transplant. V and J are TRBV5-1 and TRBJ2-7; the D is unclear. The CDR3 DNA follows: TGCGCCGGCAGCTTGGAGTACTTC. Translating gives CAGSLEYF.